This TCR beta chain was obtained from a study of blood T cell repertoires in COVID-19. Study-level information: Samples came from the United States, Italy and Spain, spanning acute and convalescent COVID-19. Sample material is recorded as cDNA or gDNA derived from T cells, B-cell-depleted T cells, or PBMCs.

Per the original data handling: Researchers report that nucleated cell counts were estimated from reference gene primer amplification. Sequenced by immunoSEQ multiplex PCR; TCRdb stores in-frame clones only, minus some. That table furnishes V, J and clone size, whereas the DNA furnished D and trimming. The data contain tens of thousands of clones, around 91% of them seen just once; the ten biggest clones take up approximately 5.3%. This clone showed up just a few times. Germline CDR1 LGHDT, CDR2 YNNKEL (reference sequence). Trimming took off 4 bases at V and 2 bases at J, with 11 bases between the two ends. The CDR3 is 14 amino acids.

Sequenced sample: peripheral blood. The TCR was taken from a man aged 50-60 years with acute or convalescent COVID-19. This rearrangement joins TRBV3-1 (or the pseudogene TRBV3-2) to TRBJ1-1; D possibly corresponds to TRBD1 (6 bases). CDR3 protein: CASSRTDINTEAFF. CDR3 sequence (DNA): TGTGCCAGCAGCCGGACAGATATAAACACTGAAGCTTTCTTT.